This T cell receptor beta chain appears in the sequencing data of a study of shared clonotypes between healthy human individuals. Positive CCR7 selection of CD45RO-negative cells yielded the naive CD8 cells, and terminally differentiated effector memory CD45RA+ cells were excluded. Notes on this clone: Its antigen is not known.

Sequenced by immunoSEQ multiplex PCR; TCRdb stores in-frame clones only, minus some. Of 1.5 million to 2.5 million clones listed, about 95% are singletons. V shed 5 bases and J shed 1 base, with 5 bases lying between them. The CDR3 loop spans 12 amino acids. Looked up from germline, CDR1 is MNHNS and CDR2 is SASEGT. General observations from the study: The sharing of 5% to 5.5% of naive CD4 clonotypes was seen across a handful of donors.

Sequencing was carried out using naive CD8+ T cells sorted from blood. The chain carries TRBV6-1 and TRBJ1-1; D unresolved. This sequence originates from a young man in good health. The CDR3 coding sequence is TGTGCCAGCAGTAAGACGAACACTGAAGCTTTCTTT. This translates into CASSKTNTEAFF.